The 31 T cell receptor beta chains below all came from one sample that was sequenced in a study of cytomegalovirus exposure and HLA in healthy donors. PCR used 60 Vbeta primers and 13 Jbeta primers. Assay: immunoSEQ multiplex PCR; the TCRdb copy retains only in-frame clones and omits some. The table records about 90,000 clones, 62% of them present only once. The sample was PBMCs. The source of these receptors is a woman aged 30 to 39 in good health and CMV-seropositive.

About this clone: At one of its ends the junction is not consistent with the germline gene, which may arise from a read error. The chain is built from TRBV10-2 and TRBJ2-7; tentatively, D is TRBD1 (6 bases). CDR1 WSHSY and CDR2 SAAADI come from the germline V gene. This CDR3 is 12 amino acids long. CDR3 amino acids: CASSESQGPARF. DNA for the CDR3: TGCGCCAGCAGTGAGTCTCAGGGGCCCGCCCGCTTC.

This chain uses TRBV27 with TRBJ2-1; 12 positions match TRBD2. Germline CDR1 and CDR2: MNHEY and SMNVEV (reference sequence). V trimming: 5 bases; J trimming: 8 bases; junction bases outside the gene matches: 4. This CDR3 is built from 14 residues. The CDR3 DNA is TGTGCCAGCAGTACTACTAGCGGGGGGTATGAGCAGTTCTTC. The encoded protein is CASSTTSGGYEQFF.

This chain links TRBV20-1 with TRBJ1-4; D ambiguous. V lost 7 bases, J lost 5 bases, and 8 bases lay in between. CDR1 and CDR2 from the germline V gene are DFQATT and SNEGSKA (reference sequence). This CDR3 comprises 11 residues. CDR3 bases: TGCAGTGAGCCGGGGAATGAAAAACTGTTTTTT. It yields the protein CSEPGNEKLFF.

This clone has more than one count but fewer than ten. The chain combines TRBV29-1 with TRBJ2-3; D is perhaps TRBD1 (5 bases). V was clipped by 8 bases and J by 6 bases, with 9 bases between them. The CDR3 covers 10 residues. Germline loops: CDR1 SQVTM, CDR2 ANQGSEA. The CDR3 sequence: CSTYRDTQYF. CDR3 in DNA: TGCAGCACATACAGGGATACGCAGTATTTT.

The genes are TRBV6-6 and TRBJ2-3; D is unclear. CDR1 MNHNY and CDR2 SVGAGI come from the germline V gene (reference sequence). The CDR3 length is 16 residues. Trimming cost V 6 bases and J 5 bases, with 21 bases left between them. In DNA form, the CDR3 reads TGTGCCAGCAGGTCCATTTATGGCAGGCATGGAGATACGCAGTATTTT. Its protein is CASRSIYGRHGDTQYF.

CDR3 protein: CASSPGLAGITDTQYF. In nucleotides, the CDR3 is TGTGCCAGCAGCCCAGGACTAGCGGGGATCACAGATACGCAGTATTTT. The rearrangement uses TRBV7-2 and TRBJ2-3; 12 nucleotides agree with TRBD2. Germline-derived CDR1 and CDR2 are SGHTA and FQGNSA. This CDR3 spans 16 amino acids. V trimming: 5 bases; J trimming: 2 bases; junction bases outside the gene matches: 5.

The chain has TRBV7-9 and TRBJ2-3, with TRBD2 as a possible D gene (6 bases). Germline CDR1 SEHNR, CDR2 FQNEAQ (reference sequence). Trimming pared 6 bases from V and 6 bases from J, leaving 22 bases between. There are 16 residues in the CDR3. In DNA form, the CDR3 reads TGTGCCAGCAGTTTCTCCCCGGGACGGGAGTCGGATACGCAGTATTTT. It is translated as CASSFSPGRESDTQYF.

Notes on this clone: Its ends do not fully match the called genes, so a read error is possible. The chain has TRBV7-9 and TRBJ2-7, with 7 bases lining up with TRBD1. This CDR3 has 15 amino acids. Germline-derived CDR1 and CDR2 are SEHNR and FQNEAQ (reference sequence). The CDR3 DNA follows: TGTGCCAGCGCGGTACAGGGGCTAAGCTCCCACGAGCAGTACTTC. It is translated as CASAVQGLSSHEQYF.

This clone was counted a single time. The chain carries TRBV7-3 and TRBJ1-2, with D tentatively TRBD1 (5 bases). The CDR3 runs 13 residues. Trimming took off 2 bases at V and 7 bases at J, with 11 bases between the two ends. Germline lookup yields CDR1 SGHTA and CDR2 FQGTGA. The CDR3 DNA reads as TGTGCCAGCAGCTTAGGGGCCCAGAGTGGCTACACCTTC. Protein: CASSLGAQSGYTF.

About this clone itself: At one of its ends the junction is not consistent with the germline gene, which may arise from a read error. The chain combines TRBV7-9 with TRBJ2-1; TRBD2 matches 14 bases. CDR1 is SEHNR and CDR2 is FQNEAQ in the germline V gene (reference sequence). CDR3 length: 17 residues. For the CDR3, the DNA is TGTTCCAGCAGCACCGGACTAGCGGGGGGCTTTTGGAATGAGCAGTTCTTC. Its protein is CSSSTGLAGGFWNEQFF.

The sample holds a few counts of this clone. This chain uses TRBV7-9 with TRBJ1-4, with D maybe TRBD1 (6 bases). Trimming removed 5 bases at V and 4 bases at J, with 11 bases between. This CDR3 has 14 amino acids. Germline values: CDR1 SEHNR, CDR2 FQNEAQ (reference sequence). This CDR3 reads CASSPRGFNEKLFF. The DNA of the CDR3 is TGTGCCAGCAGCCCGAGGGGGTTTAATGAAAAACTGTTTTTT.

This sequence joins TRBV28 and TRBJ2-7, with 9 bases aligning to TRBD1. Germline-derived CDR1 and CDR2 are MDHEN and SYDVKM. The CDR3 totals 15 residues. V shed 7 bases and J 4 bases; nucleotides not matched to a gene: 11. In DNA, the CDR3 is TGTGCCAGCAATAACCACGGGACAGGGTTTTACGAGCAGTACTTC. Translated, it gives CASNNHGTGFYEQYF.

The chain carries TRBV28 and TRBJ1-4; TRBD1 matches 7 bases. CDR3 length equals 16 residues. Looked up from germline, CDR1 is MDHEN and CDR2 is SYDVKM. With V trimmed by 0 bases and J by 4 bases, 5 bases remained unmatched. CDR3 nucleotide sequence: TGTGCCAGCAGTTTATGGGGGCGGGACAGTAATGAAAAACTGTTTTTT. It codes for CASSLWGRDSNEKLFF.

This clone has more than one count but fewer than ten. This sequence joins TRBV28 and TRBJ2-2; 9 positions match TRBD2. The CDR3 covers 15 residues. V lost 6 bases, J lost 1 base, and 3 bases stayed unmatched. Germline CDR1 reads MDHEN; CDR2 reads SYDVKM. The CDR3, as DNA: TGTGCCAGCAGGGGCGGGGGGGGGAACACCGGGGAGCTGTTTTTT. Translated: CASRGGGGNTGELFF.

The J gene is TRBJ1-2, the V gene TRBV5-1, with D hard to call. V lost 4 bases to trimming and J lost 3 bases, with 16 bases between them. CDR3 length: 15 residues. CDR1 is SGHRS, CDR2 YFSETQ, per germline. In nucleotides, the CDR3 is TGCGCCAGCAGCCCGAAACCCGGGAGGGACTATGGCTACACCTTC. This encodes CASSPKPGRDYGYTF.

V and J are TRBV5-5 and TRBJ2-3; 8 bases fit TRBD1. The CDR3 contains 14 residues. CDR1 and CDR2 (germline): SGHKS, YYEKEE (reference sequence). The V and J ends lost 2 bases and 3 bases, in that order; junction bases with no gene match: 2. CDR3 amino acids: CASSFGQGTDTQYF. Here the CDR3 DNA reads TGTGCCAGCAGCTTCGGACAGGGAACAGATACGCAGTATTTT. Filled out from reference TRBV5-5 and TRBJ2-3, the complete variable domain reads DAGVTQSPTHLIKTRGQQVTLRCSPISGHKSVSWYQQVLGQGPQFIFQYYEKEERGRGNFPDRFSARQFPNYSSELNVNALLLGDSALYLCASSFGQGTDTQYFGPGTRLTVL.

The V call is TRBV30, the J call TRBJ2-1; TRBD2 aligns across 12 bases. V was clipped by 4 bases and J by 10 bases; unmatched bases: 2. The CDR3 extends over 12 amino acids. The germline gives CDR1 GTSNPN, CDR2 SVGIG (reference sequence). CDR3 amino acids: CAWTSGGAEQFF. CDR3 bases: TGTGCCTGGACTAGCGGGGGGGCCGAGCAGTTCTTC.

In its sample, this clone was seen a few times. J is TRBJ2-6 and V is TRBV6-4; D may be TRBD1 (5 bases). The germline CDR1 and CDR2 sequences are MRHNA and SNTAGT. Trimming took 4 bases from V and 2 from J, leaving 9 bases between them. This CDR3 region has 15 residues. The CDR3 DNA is TGTGCCAGCAGTGTAGGGGCGACTGGGGCCAACGTCCTGACTTTC. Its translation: CASSVGATGANVLTF.

DNA of the CDR3: TGTGCCAGCAGCCTAACTTGGACTAGCGGGGGGTTAGATACGCAGTATTTT. It codes for CASSLTWTSGGLDTQYF. The chain joins TRBV9 to TRBJ2-3, with TRBD2 identical over 14 bases. Germline values: CDR1 SGDLS, CDR2 YYNGEE. V trimming: 4 bases; J trimming: 5 bases; junction bases outside the gene matches: 9. This CDR3 region has 17 residues.

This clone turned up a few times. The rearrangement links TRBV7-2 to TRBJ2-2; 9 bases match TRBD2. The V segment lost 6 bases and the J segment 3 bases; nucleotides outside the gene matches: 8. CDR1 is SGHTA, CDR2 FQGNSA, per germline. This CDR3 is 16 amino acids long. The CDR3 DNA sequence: TGTGCCAGCAGTCGTAGCGGGGGTGCTTACACCGGGGAGCTGTTTTTT. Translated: CASSRSGGAYTGELFF.

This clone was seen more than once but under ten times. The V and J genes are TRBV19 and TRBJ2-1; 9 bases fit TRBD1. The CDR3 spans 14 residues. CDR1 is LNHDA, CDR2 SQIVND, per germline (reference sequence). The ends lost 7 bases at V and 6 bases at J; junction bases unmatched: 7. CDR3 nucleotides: TGTGCCAGTAAACGGACAGGGGACCGCAATGAGCAGTTCTTC. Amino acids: CASKRTGDRNEQFF. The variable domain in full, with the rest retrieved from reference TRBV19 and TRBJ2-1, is DGGITQSPKYLFRKEGQNVTLSCEQNLNHDAMYWYRQDPGQGLRLIYYSQIVNDFQKGDIAEGYSVSREKKESFPLTVTSAQKNPTAFYLCASKRTGDRNEQFFGPGTRLTVL.

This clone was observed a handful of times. CDR3 in amino acids: CASSPGVTGFGANVLTF. CDR3 nucleotide sequence: TGCGCCAGCAGCCCCGGCGTGACAGGATTCGGGGCCAACGTCCTGACTTTC. The chain joins TRBV4-3 to TRBJ2-6, with D possibly TRBD1 on 6 matching bases. Germline V gene data show CDR1 as LGHNA and CDR2 as YSLEER. CDR3 length: 17 residues. The ends were cut back, 4 bases at V and 4 bases at J, with 17 bases in the middle.

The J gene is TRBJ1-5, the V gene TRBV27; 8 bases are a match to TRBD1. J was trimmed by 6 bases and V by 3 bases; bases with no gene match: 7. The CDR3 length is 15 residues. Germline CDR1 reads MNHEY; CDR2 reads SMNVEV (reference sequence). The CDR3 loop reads CASSFGQGKGQPQHF. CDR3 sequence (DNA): TGTGCCAGCAGTTTTGGACAGGGAAAGGGTCAGCCCCAGCATTTT.

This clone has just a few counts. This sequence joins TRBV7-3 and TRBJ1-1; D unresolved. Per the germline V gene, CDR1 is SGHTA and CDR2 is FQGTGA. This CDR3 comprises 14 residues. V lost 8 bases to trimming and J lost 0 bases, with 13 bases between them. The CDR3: CASGLGDMNTEAFF. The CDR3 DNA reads TGTGCCAGCGGCCTCGGCGACATGAACACTGAAGCTTTCTTT.

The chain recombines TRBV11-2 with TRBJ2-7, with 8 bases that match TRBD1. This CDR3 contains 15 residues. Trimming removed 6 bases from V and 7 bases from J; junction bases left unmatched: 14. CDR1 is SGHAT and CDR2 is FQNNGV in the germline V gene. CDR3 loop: CASRLGGTGLLEQYF. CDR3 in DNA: TGTGCCAGCAGATTGGGCGGGACAGGCCTTTTGGAGCAGTACTTC.

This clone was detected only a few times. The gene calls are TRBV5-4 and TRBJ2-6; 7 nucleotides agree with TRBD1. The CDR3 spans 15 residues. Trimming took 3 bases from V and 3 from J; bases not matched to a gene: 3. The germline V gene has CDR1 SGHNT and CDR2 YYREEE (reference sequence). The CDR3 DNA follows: TGTGCCAGCAGCTCGCAGGGGGTTGGGGCCAACGTCCTGACTTTC. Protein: CASSSQGVGANVLTF.

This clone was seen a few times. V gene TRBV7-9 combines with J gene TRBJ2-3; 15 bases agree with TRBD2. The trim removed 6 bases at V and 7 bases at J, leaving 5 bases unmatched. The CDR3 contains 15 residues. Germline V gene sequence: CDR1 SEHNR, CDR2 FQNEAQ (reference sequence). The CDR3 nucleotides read TGTGCCAGCAGGGGACTAGCGGGGGGCCACAATACGCAGTATTTT. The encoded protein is CASRGLAGGHNTQYF.

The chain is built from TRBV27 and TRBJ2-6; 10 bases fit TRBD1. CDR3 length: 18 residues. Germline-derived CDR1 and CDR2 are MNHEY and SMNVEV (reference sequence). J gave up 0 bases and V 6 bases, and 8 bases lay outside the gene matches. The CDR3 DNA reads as TGTGCCAGCAGAACAGGGACAGGGGCGAGCTCTGGGGCCAACGTCCTGACTTTC. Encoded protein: CASRTGTGASSGANVLTF. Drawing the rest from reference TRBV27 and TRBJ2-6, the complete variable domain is EAQVTQNPRYLITVTGKKLTVTCSQNMNHEYMSWYRQDPGLGLRQIYYSMNVEVTDKGDVPEGYKVSRKEKRNFPLILESPSPNQTSLYFCASRTGTGASSGANVLTFGAGSRLTVL.

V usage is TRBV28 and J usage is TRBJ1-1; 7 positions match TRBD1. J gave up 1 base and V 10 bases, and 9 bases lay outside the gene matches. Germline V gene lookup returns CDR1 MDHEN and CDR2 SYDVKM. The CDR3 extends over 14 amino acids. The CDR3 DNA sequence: TGTGCCACCCTTTACCAGGGGGAGAACACTGAAGCTTTCTTT. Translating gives CATLYQGENTEAFF.

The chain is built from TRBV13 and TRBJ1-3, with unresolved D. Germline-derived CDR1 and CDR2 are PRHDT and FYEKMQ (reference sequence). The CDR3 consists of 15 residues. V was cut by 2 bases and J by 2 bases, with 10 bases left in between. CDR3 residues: CASSLLASTGNTIYF. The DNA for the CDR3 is TGTGCCAGCAGCTTATTAGCCAGCACTGGAAACACCATATATTTT.

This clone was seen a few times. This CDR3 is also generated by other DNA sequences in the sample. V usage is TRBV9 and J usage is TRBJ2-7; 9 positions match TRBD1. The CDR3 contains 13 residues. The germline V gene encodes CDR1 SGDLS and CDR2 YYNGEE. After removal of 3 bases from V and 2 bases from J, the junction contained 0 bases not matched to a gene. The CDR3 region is CASSGQGAYEQYF. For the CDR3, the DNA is TGTGCCAGCAGCGGACAGGGGGCCTACGAGCAGTACTTC.